This T cell receptor beta chain was obtained from a study of identical twins. Study findings and constraints: Not following the same donors, the study drew its conclusions from cross-sectional statistical analysis. Beta out-of-frame sequences showed weaker excess twin sharing.

Concerning this clonotype: Its antigen is unidentified.

The CDR3 runs to 14 residues. V dropped 8 bases and J dropped 0 bases, with 13 bases sitting between them. Germline V gene data show CDR1 as SGHVS and CDR2 as FQNEAQ. The cDNA had a unique molecular identifier and a template-switch universal primer site. In TCRdb, the 5' RACE reads were re-called with MiXCR into one record per CDR3 protein. This sample has a few hundred thousand distinct CDR3 sequences, with under 12% found just once. The chain carries TRBV7-8 and TRBJ1-1; D not certain. The TCR comes from a man aged 50 to 59 in good health. The sample consisted of memory T cells sorted from blood. The CDR3 sequence: CASRSAILNTEAFF. The CDR3 bases are TGTGCCAGCCGCTCGGCAATCCTGAACACTGAAGCTTTCTTT.